A single T cell receptor beta chain is shown here with its context. Its antigen is not identified. The V gene's germline CDR1 is SGHTA and CDR2 FQGNSA. There are 15 residues in the CDR3. Germline trimming cut 5 bases from V and 6 bases from J; bases unmatched to any gene: 12. The entry originates in a study of T-cell memory formation after mild COVID-19. Study findings and constraints: Among clones contracting day 15 to 85, CD4/CD8 was balanced, whereas later expanders leaned CD4+.

Barcoded TCR alpha and TCR beta cDNA libraries with UMIs came from 5'RACE using constant-segment primers. TCRdb passed the 5' RACE reads through MiXCR, listing each CDR3 protein once. Of 550,000 to 700,000 distinct CDR3 sequences listed, about a sixth are singletons. The receptor comes from an adult woman who had mild COVID-19 (a few samples of this study predate the infection). Cell type and time point are not known. Sequencing input: PBMCs or a T cell subset sorted from them (not recorded which). The rearrangement uses TRBV7-2 and TRBJ2-7; 8 bases line up with TRBD2. CDR3 in amino acids: CASSTHSGKISEQYF. CDR3 bases: TGTGCCAGCAGCACACATAGCGGGAAGATCTCCGAGCAGTACTTC. The full variable domain, in which reference TRBV7-2 and TRBJ2-7 provide the parts outside the CDR3, is GAGVSQSPSNKVTEKGKDVELRCDPISGHTALYWYRQSLGQGLEFLIYFQGNSAPDKSGLPSDRFSAERTGGSVSTLTIQRTQQEDSAVYLCASSTHSGKISEQYFGPGTRLTVT.